This is a list of T cell receptor beta chains from one sample in a study of cytomegalovirus exposure and HLA in healthy donors. TCRdb's copy holds only in-frame clones and misses some; the assay was immunoSEQ multiplex PCR. The data show about 240,000 clones, around 88% seen once. Input material: PBMCs. Receptors originate from a woman aged 25 to 39 in good health and CMV-seropositive. Each CDR3 is given with its conserved first and last residue. D genes are given only for firm matches. Part of the rows lack a size; the others show once, few, many or a class for expanded clones.

TRBD2,TRBJ2-1,-,16,TRBV19,CASSFLAGVGFNEQFF,TGTGCCAGTAGTTTCCTAGCGGGAGTAGGTTTCAATGAGCAGTTCTTC
-,TRBJ2-3,-,16,TRBV19,CASRGGQGGYTDTQYF,TGTGCCAGTAGGGGGGGCCAGGGGGGATACACAGATACGCAGTATTTT
TRBD1,TRBJ1-5,-,15,TRBV2,CASSRGQYSNQPQHF,TGTGCCAGCAGTCGGGGACAGTATAGCAATCAGCCCCAGCATTTT
TRBD2,TRBJ2-1,-,17,TRBV5-6,CASSWGLGRGDYNEQFF,TGTGCCAGCAGTTGGGGTCTGGGGAGGGGAGACTACAATGAGCAGTTCTTC
-,TRBJ2-1,once,15,TRBV5-5,CASSLGQGPYNEQFF,TGTGCCAGCAGCTTGGGGCAGGGGCCCTACAATGAGCAGTTCTTC
-,TRBJ1-1,-,14,TRBV2,CASSELGARTEAFF,TGTGCCAGCAGTGAACTAGGAGCGAGGACTGAAGCTTTCTTT
TRBD2,TRBJ2-1,-,14,TRBV5-4,CASSYGTSMPEQFF,TGTGCCAGCAGCTACGGGACTAGTATGCCTGAGCAGTTCTTC
TRBD1,TRBJ1-2,-,16,TRBV12-5,CASGLSGGRGHYGYTF,TGTGCTAGTGGTTTGTCGGGGGGCAGGGGGCACTATGGCTACACCTTC
TRBD2,TRBJ2-4,-,15,TRBV10-3,CAISESKGLQNIQYF,TGTGCCATCAGTGAGTCGAAGGGACTACAAAACATTCAGTACTTC
TRBD2,TRBJ2-3,-,17,TRBV9,CASSVGASGSGTDTQYF,TGTGCCAGCAGCGTAGGTGCTAGCGGGAGTGGAACAGATACGCAGTATTTT
TRBD1,TRBJ2-3,-,15,TRBV5-1,CASSLQTGVTDTQYF,TGCGCCAGCAGCTTGCAGACAGGGGTCACAGATACGCAGTATTTT
-,TRBJ2-7,-,16,TRBV21-1,CASSKDSLRLQYEQYF,TGTGCCAGCAGCAAAGACTCGTTAAGACTACAATACGAGCAGTACTTC
TRBD1,TRBJ2-7,-,13,TRBV27,CASSGQSLYEQYF,TGTGCCAGCTCGGGACAGAGCCTATACGAGCAGTACTTC
TRBD2,TRBJ2-1,-,17,TRBV4-1,CASSQPTSGTSYNEQFF,TGCGCCAGCAGCCAGCCGACTAGCGGTACATCCTACAATGAGCAGTTCTTC
TRBD1,TRBJ2-7,-,13,TRBV2,CASTGTGGFEQYF,TGTGCCAGCACGGGGACAGGGGGGTTCGAGCAGTACTTC
-,TRBJ2-1,-,12,TRBV4-1,CASSQGGPVQFF,TGCGCCAGCAGCCAAGGGGGCCCCGTACAGTTCTTC
TRBD1,TRBJ2-2,-,15,TRBV5-4,CASSLGQGVSGELFF,TGTGCCAGCAGCTTAGGACAGGGTGTCTCCGGGGAGCTGTTTTTT
TRBD1,TRBJ1-4,-,14,TRBV29-1,CSVLRTGPNEKLFF,TGCAGCGTTTTAAGGACAGGCCCTAATGAAAAACTGTTTTTT
-,TRBJ2-3,-,15,TRBV9,CASSGGRQLTDTQYF,TGTGCCAGCAGCGGCGGTCGACAGCTCACAGATACGCAGTATTTT
TRBD2,TRBJ2-7,-,14,TRBV2,CASREGLAGYEQYF,TGTGCCAGCAGGGAAGGACTAGCGGGATACGAGCAGTACTTC
TRBD1,TRBJ2-5,-,13,TRBV5-4,CASSLGDRETQYF,TGTGCCAGCAGCTTGGGGGACAGAGAGACCCAGTACTTC
-,TRBJ2-1,-,15,TRBV5-8,CASSLRSGLLNEQFF,TGTGCCAGCAGCTTGAGGTCAGGTCTTCTCAATGAGCAGTTCTTC
-,TRBJ2-5,-,13,TRBV5-1,CASSLSGQETQYF,TGCGCCAGCAGCTTGTCAGGACAAGAGACCCAGTACTTC
-,TRBJ1-5,few,12,TRBV10-3,CATQGTNQPQHF,TGTGCCACCCAGGGTACGAATCAGCCCCAGCATTTT
-,TRBJ2-1,-,12,TRBV11-1,CASSLASDEQFF,TGTGCCAGCAGCTTAGCTAGCGATGAGCAGTTCTTC
-,TRBJ2-5,-,15,TRBV18,CASSPPNSGQETQYF,TGTGCCAGCTCACCACCAAATAGCGGTCAAGAGACCCAGTACTTC
TRBD2,TRBJ2-2,-,16,TRBV11-3,CASSLSSGKNTGELFF,TGTGCCAGCAGCTTGTCTAGCGGGAAGAACACCGGGGAGCTGTTTTTT
-,TRBJ2-5,-,14,TRBV2,CASMGWAYQETQYF,TGTGCCAGCATGGGCTGGGCCTACCAAGAGACCCAGTACTTC
-,TRBJ2-7,-,11,TRBV18,CASSPSGEQYF,TGTGCCAGCTCACCCAGCGGCGAGCAGTACTTC
-,TRBJ2-5,-,13,TRBV27,CASSSPIGETQYF,TGTGCCAGCAGTTCCCCGATCGGGGAGACCCAGTACTTC
-,TRBJ1-1,-,13,TRBV7-9,CASSFFGGSEAFF,TGTGCCAGCAGCTTTTTCGGGGGATCTGAAGCTTTCTTT
TRBD2,TRBJ2-3,-,17,TRBV11-2,CASSLQLAGGNTDTQYF,TGTGCCAGCAGCTTACAACTAGCGGGGGGGAACACAGATACGCAGTATTTT
-,TRBJ1-2,-,12,TRBV5-4,CASRGESYGYTF,TGTGCCAGCAGGGGAGAATCCTATGGCTACACCTTC
-,TRBJ2-7,-,13,TRBV5-5,CASSLQGSYEQYF,TGTGCCAGCAGCTTACAGGGCTCCTACGAGCAGTACTTC
-,TRBJ1-2,-,12,TRBV19,CASTGDNYGYTF,TGTGCCAGTACGGGGGATAACTATGGCTACACCTTC
TRBD2,TRBJ2-1,-,17,TRBV15,CATSRGGGGRAYNEQFF,TGTGCCACCAGCAGAGGAGGCGGCGGGAGGGCCTACAATGAGCAGTTCTTC
TRBD2,TRBJ2-3,-,18,TRBV19,CASGVGGRGSLLTDTQYF,TGTGCCAGTGGGGTGGGCGGGAGAGGTTCCCTACTCACAGATACGCAGTATTTT
TRBD2,TRBJ2-1,once,15,TRBV4-2,CASSPGRGGSYEQFF,TGTGCCAGCAGCCCCGGACGGGGGGGCTCCTATGAGCAGTTCTTC
TRBD2,TRBJ2-7,once,15,TRBV28,CASSGALAGVYEQYF,TGTGCCAGCAGTGGAGCACTAGCGGGGGTCTACGAGCAGTACTTC
-,TRBJ2-1,-,15,TRBV2,CASSALLTGYNEQFF,TGTGCCAGCAGTGCCCTTTTGACAGGCTACAATGAGCAGTTCTTC
-,TRBJ2-4,few,15,TRBV2,CASTQDRVAKNIQYF,TGTGCCAGCACACAGGACAGAGTAGCCAAAAACATTCAGTACTTC
TRBD2,TRBJ2-5,-,15,TRBV14,CASSHWTSGIETQYF,TGTGCCAGCAGCCACTGGACTAGCGGGATAGAGACCCAGTACTTC
-,TRBJ2-1,once,12,TRBV6-6,CASSPTGDEQFF,TGTGCCAGCAGCCCAACGGGGGATGAGCAGTTCTTC
-,TRBJ2-7,-,13,TRBV9,CASSVVTGYEQYF,TGTGCCAGCAGCGTAGTAACAGGGTACGAGCAGTACTTC
-,TRBJ2-3,-,14,TRBV27,CASSLSVSTDTQYF,TGTGCCAGCAGTTTATCCGTTAGCACAGATACGCAGTATTTT
TRBD2,TRBJ2-1,-,18,TRBV7-8,CASSLGIAGVDSYNEQFF,TGTGCCAGCAGCTTAGGAATAGCGGGAGTGGACTCCTACAATGAGCAGTTCTTC
-,TRBJ1-3,-,13,TRBV27,CASSFRGGNTIYF,TGTGCCAGCAGTTTTCGGGGGGGAAACACCATATATTTT
TRBD1,TRBJ1-2,few,13,TRBV30,CAWSTGTGVGYTF,TGTGCCTGGAGTACCGGGACAGGGGTTGGCTACACCTTC
-,TRBJ1-5,-,13,TRBV5-1,CASSLSGIQPQHF,TGCGCCAGCAGCTTGTCGGGGATTCAGCCCCAGCATTTT
TRBD1,TRBJ1-4,-,17,TRBV2,CASSRPTEGAANEKLFF,TGTGCCAGCAGTAGACCCACCGAGGGGGCAGCTAATGAAAAACTGTTTTTT
-,TRBJ2-7,-,11,TRBV27,CASSFGSEQYF,TGTGCCAGCAGTTTTGGGAGCGAGCAGTACTTC
TRBD2,TRBJ2-3,-,14,TRBV18,CASSPLAGSDTQYF,TGTGCCAGCTCACCCTTAGCGGGGTCAGATACGCAGTATTTT
-,TRBJ2-7,-,11,TRBV20-1,CSARSVGGQYF,TGCAGTGCTAGGTCGGTCGGAGGGCAGTACTTC
TRBD1,TRBJ1-2,-,16,TRBV28,CASSLSPFGTDYGYTF,TGTGCCAGCAGTTTATCGCCCTTCGGGACAGACTATGGCTACACCTTC
TRBD2,TRBJ2-7,-,13,TRBV18,CASSPTSSDEQYF,TGTGCCAGCTCACCGACTAGCTCCGACGAGCAGTACTTC
-,TRBJ2-1,-,15,TRBV9,CASSSWPGSYNEQFF,TGTGCCAGCAGCTCATGGCCGGGCTCCTACAATGAGCAGTTCTTC
-,TRBJ2-1,-,15,TRBV30,CAWSRGLLSASEQFF,TGTGCCTGGAGCCGGGGACTTTTATCGGCTTCGGAGCAGTTCTTC
-,TRBJ1-2,-,8,TRBV28,CASGGYTF,TGTGCCTCGGGAGGCTACACCTTC
-,TRBJ2-1,-,12,TRBV28,CASSLRDNEQFF,TGTGCCAGCAGTTTAAGAGACAATGAGCAGTTCTTC